The rows below give T cell receptor beta chains drawn from one sample of a study of monozygotic twins with inflammatory bowel disease. TCRdb reprocessed the 5' RACE reads; each CDR3 protein has one entry and no DNA is given. With 150,000 to 200,000 distinct CDR3 sequences in the sample, the ten largest clones hold about 2.7%. Material: blood. These receptors were obtained from a human donor with ulcerative colitis or Crohn's disease, or a healthy co-twin of an affected twin (not recorded which). CDR3s include the opening cysteine and the closing phenylalanine or tryptophan.

V gene	J gene	CDR3 protein
TRBV7-2	TRBJ2-7	CASREPGQTSYEQYF
TRBV11-2	TRBJ2-7	CASSLVVGQAYEQYF
TRBV5-4	TRBJ2-5	CASSPRRGQETQYF
TRBV10-3	TRBJ2-5	CATTKGYQETQYF
TRBV9	TRBJ2-7	CASSDYPTGIGNEQYF
TRBV11-3	TRBJ2-1	CASSLNAGTGEYNEQFF
TRBV5-1	TRBJ1-6	CASSLDTYNSPLHF
TRBV7-6	TRBJ2-5	CASSTTGSGETQYF
TRBV20-1	TRBJ1-5	CSARKGSSNQPQHF
TRBV28	TRBJ2-3	CASGGSTDTQYF
TRBV24-1	TRBJ2-2	CATSLGGLRSGELFF
TRBV3-1	TRBJ2-7	CASSGLAGPYEQYF
TRBV28	TRBJ2-7	CASSTRPYEQYF
TRBV9	TRBJ2-7	CASSTNSGRGDQYF
TRBV24-1	TRBJ2-7	CATSDSDRGHEQYF
TRBV12-3/TRBV12-4	TRBJ1-5	CASTPSRAQPQHF
TRBV19	TRBJ2-1	CASSIGREGDEQFF
TRBV28	TRBJ2-6	CASRGRHSGANVLTF
TRBV5-1	TRBJ2-5	CASSLVLAGETQYF
TRBV7-2	TRBJ2-3	CASSSRLAGLTDTQYF
TRBV3-1	TRBJ2-7	CASGTGGHYEQYF
TRBV20-1	TRBJ2-5	CSARLTGGYETQYF
TRBV11-2	TRBJ2-2	CASSLKAFNRATNTGELFF
TRBV6-4	TRBJ2-3	CASSAMGGPADTQYF
TRBV9	TRBJ2-7	CASSVAQGLASGEQYF
TRBV24-1	TRBJ2-5	CATSDLDRGLGETQYF
TRBV2	TRBJ2-1	CASSGPGLAYEQFF
TRBV5-1	TRBJ2-2	CASSSVAGGNTGELFF
TRBV20-1	TRBJ1-1	CSASPSRLTEAFF
TRBV19	TRBJ2-2	CASSIRGRSTGELFF
TRBV10-3	TRBJ1-1	CAITREGNTEAFF
TRBV19	TRBJ2-1	CASSDPLWSSYNEQFF
TRBV6-5	TRBJ2-7	CASSYYSGGEQYF
TRBV18	TRBJ1-2	CASSPTGTEYTF
TRBV29-1	TRBJ2-1	CSAGLVHNEQFF
TRBV18	TRBJ1-2	CASSPAISGGFYGYTF
TRBV30	TRBJ2-1	CAWSVGPYNEQFF
TRBV10-3	TRBJ1-1	CAILDRGNTEAFF
TRBV12-3/TRBV12-4	TRBJ1-5	CASSSGTGTEQPQHF
TRBV14	TRBJ2-1	CASSALAGEFLFF
TRBV24-1	TRBJ2-2	CATSRSTGELFF
TRBV7-2	TRBJ2-3	CASSPRGAGAGDTQYF
TRBV12-3/TRBV12-4	TRBJ1-5	CASSQTGGGNQPQHF
TRBV6-5	TRBJ2-7	CASSYSGQGIYEQYF